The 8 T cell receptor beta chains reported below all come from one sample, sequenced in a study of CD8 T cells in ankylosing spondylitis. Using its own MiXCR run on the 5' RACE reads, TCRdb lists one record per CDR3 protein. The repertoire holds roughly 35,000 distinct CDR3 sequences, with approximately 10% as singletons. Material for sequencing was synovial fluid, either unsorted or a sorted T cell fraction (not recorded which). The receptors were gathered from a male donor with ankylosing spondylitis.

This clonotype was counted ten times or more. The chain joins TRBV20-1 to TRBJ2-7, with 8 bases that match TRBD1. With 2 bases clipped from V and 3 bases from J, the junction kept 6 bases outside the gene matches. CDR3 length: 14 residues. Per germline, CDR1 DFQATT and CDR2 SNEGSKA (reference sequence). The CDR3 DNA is TGCAGTGCTAGACATATACAGGGGGTCTACGAGCAGTACTTC. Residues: CSARHIQGVYEQYF.

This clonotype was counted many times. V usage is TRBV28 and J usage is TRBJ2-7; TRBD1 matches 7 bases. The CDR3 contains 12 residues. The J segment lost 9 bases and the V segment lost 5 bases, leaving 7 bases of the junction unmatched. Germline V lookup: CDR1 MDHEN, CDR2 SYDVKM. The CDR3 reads CASSPLGTVQYF. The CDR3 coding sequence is TGTGCCAGCAGTCCGCTGGGGACAGTGCAGTACTTC.

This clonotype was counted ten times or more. In DNA form, the CDR3 reads TGTGCCACCAGCAGAGAGGGGGGACAGACCTCCTACAATGAGCAGTTCTTC. Protein product: CATSREGGQTSYNEQFF. The rearrangement uses TRBV15 and TRBJ2-1; TRBD1 is a possible D gene (7 bases). The CDR3 has 17 residues. The V and J ends lost 0 bases and 0 bases respectively, with 12 bases between them. Germline V gene lookup returns CDR1 LNHNV and CDR2 YYDKDF (reference sequence).

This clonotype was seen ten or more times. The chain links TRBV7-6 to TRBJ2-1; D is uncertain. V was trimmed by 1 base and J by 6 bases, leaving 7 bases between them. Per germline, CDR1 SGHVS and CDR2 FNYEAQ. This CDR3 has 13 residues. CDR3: CASSLGASNEQFF. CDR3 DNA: TGTGCCAGCAGCTTAGGGGCGTCCAATGAGCAGTTCTTC.

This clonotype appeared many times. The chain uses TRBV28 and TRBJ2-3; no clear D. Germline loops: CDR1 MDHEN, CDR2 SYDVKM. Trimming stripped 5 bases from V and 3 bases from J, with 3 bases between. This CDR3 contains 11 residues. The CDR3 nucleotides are TGTGCCAGCAGTCCGACAGATACGCAGTATTTT. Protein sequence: CASSPTDTQYF. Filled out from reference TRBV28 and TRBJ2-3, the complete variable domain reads DVKVTQSSRYLVKRTGEKVFLECVQDMDHENMFWYRQDPGLGLRLIYFSYDVKMKEKGDIPEGYSVSREKKERFSLILESASTNQTSMYLCASSPTDTQYFGPGTRLTVL.

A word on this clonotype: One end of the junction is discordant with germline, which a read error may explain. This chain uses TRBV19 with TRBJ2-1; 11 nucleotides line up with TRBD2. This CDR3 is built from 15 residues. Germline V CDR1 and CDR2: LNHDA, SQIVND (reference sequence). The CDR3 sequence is CASGIRTSGLNDQFF. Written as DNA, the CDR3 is TGTGCCAGTGGTATAAGGACTAGCGGGCTCAATGACCAGTTCTTC.

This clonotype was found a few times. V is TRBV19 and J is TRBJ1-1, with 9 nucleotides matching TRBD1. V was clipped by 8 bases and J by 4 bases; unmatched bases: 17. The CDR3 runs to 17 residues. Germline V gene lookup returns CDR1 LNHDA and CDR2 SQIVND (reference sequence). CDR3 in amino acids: CASRSDRGRGSTTEAFF. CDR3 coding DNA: TGTGCCAGTCGATCGGACAGGGGTCGAGGGAGTACCACTGAAGCTTTCTTT.

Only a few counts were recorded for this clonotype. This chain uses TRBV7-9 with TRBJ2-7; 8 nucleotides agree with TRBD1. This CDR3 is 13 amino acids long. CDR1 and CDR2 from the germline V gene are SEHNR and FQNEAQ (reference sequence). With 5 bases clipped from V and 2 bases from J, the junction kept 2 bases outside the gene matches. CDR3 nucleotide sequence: TGTGCCAGCAGCCTCAGGGGGCCCTACGAGCAGTACTTC. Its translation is CASSLRGPYEQYF.